The 7 T cell receptor beta chains listed next were all sequenced from one sample in a study of CD8 T cells in ankylosing spondylitis. TCRdb analysed the 5' RACE reads with MiXCR anew, one entry per CDR3 protein. The table includes around 130,000 distinct CDR3 sequences, 6% to 8.5% detected once. Sequencing used blood, either unsorted or a sorted T cell fraction (not recorded which). All receptors derive from a male donor with ankylosing spondylitis or in good health (not recorded which).

This clonotype was counted ten times or more. V is TRBV5-1 and J is TRBJ1-4; maybe TRBD1 (6 bases). The germline V gene encodes CDR1 SGHRS and CDR2 YFSETQ. CDR3 length equals 14 residues. V was pared by 2 bases and J by 7 bases, with 12 bases between. The CDR3 loop is CASSLTGKGEKLFF. CDR3 sequence (DNA): TGCGCCAGCAGCTTAACAGGGAAAGGTGAAAAACTGTTTTTT.

This clonotype was counted many times. The genes are TRBV5-5 and TRBJ1-2; TRBD1 matches at 8 bases. Germline values: CDR1 SGHKS, CDR2 YYEKEE (reference sequence). The CDR3 totals 13 residues. V lost 4 bases, J lost 4 bases, and 3 bases stayed unmatched. CDR3 bases: TGTGCCAGCAGCAATACAGGGGGCTATGGCTACACCTTC. This gives the protein CASSNTGGYGYTF.

The chain is built from TRBV5-4 and TRBJ2-5, with D possibly called TRBD1 or TRBD2 (5 bases each). V was cut by 4 bases and J by 4 bases, with 11 bases left in between. CDR1 and CDR2 (germline): SGHNT, YYREEE (reference sequence). CDR3 length: 13 amino acids. This chain's CDR3 is CASSPRGAETQYF. CDR3 nucleotides: TGTGCCAGCAGCCCGAGAGGGGCAGAGACCCAGTACTTC.

At least ten counts were recorded for this clonotype. The rearrangement uses TRBV7-9 and TRBJ1-4; D uncertain. Trimming left V 3 bases short and J 8 bases short, with 10 bases between. The CDR3 has 13 residues. In germline, CDR1 is SEHNR, CDR2 FQNEAQ (reference sequence). The CDR3 DNA reads as TGTGCCAGCAGCTTTGAGGGAAACGAAAAACTGTTTTTT. The encoded protein is CASSFEGNEKLFF.

This clonotype was detected many times. V and J are TRBV20-1 and TRBJ2-7, with TRBD2 identical over 7 bases. V lost 8 bases, J lost 2 bases, and 6 bases stayed unmatched. The CDR3 spans 12 residues. The V gene's germline CDR1 is DFQATT and CDR2 SNEGSKA (reference sequence). CDR3 protein: CSSPGLTYEQYF. As DNA, the CDR3 is TGCAGTTCGCCGGGACTAACCTACGAGCAGTACTTC.

In this sample, this clonotype turned up many times. The genes are TRBV20-1 and TRBJ2-1, with 9 bases matching TRBD2. CDR1 and CDR2 (germline): DFQATT, SNEGSKA (reference sequence). The length of the CDR3 is 15 residues. Trimming removed 1 base from V and 6 bases from J; junction bases left unmatched: 7. CDR3 residues: CSARGVLAGRNEQFF. CDR3 bases: TGCAGTGCTAGAGGGGTGCTAGCGGGGCGCAATGAGCAGTTCTTC.

This clonotype showed up just a few times. The V gene is TRBV20-1, the J gene TRBJ2-5; 7 positions agree with TRBD1. This CDR3 comprises 16 residues. Germline V gene sequence: CDR1 DFQATT, CDR2 SNEGSKA (reference sequence). V was pared by 5 bases and J by 2 bases, with 14 bases of the junction left unmatched. The CDR3 DNA reads TGCAGTGCTCATCGCGGACAGGCGATACAACAAGAGACCCAGTACTTC. Protein: CSAHRGQAIQQETQYF.